One and the same sample provided the 10 T cell receptor beta chains below, sequenced in a study of a mutant IDH1 vaccine in newly diagnosed glioma. As for time point: week 11, during vaccination. Vaccination used 300 ug of mutant IDH1 20-mer peptide per dose, with topical imiquimod. TCRdb keeps only in-frame clones here, not all; method: immunoSEQ multiplex PCR. The sample has around 30,000 clones, 90% seen once. Which antigens these TCRs recognize remains unknown. The specimen was PBMCs, collected from a glioma patient whose treatment included an IDH1 peptide vaccine. The origin of the receptors is a man aged 18 to 29 with glioma.

V usage is TRBV6-1 and J usage is TRBJ2-7; TRBD1 aligns across 9 bases. CDR3 size: 15 residues. CDR1 and CDR2 (germline): MNHNS, SASEGT. Losses at the gene ends were 1 base for V and 4 bases for J; bases not matched to a gene: 5. CDR3 in DNA: TGTGCCAGCAGTGAAGGGGTGACAGGGGGATACGAGCAGTACTTC. Encoded protein: CASSEGVTGGYEQYF.

The chain links TRBV7-2 to TRBJ2-3; unclear D gene. V was clipped by 1 base and J by 7 bases, with 6 bases between them. CDR3 length: 12 residues. Germline CDR1 is SGHTA and CDR2 is FQGNSA. The CDR3 DNA follows: TGTGCCAGCAGCTTAGTTCTGTATACGCAGTATTTT. It yields the protein CASSLVLYTQYF. The full variable domain, rest sourced from reference TRBV7-2 and TRBJ2-3, is GAGVSQSPSNKVTEKGKDVELRCDPISGHTALYWYRQSLGQGLEFLIYFQGNSAPDKSGLPSDRFSAERTGGSVSTLTIQRTQQEDSAVYLCASSLVLYTQYFGPGTRLTVL.

The CDR3 DNA follows: TGTGCCAGCAGCTTGGGGGCTAGCGGGAGCACAGATACGCAGTATTTT. This translates into CASSLGASGSTDTQYF. The chain employs TRBV5-8 and TRBJ2-3, with TRBD2 identical over 8 bases. The ends lost 0 bases at V and 0 bases at J; junction bases unmatched: 3. The CDR3 contains 16 residues. Germline V gene data show CDR1 as SGHTS and CDR2 as YDEGEE.

The rearrangement uses TRBV10-2 and TRBJ1-5, with D unresolved. The V gene's germline CDR1 is WSHSY and CDR2 SAAADI. The CDR3 totals 12 residues. V lost 8 bases, J lost 7 bases, and 12 bases lay in between. The CDR3 sequence: CASSLGRQPQHF. For the CDR3, the DNA is TGCGCCAGCTCCCTTGGGAGGCAGCCCCAGCATTTT.

This rearrangement joins TRBV7-9 to TRBJ1-4, with unresolved D. Trimming took off 4 bases at V and 0 bases at J, with 9 bases between the two ends. The CDR3 totals 15 residues. Germline CDR1 reads SEHNR; CDR2 reads FQNEAQ (reference sequence). The CDR3 protein is CASSSQAATNEKLFF. The CDR3 nucleotides read TGTGCCAGCAGCTCCCAGGCGGCAACTAATGAAAAACTGTTTTTT.

The chain combines TRBV2 with TRBJ1-1; 8 nucleotides line up with TRBD1. Unmatched junction bases numbered 14, after V lost 6 bases and J lost 11 bases. Germline CDR1 reads SNHLY; CDR2 reads FYNNEI. The CDR3 sequence is 14 residues long. CDR3: CASRGQVVLIKAFF. The CDR3 DNA sequence: TGTGCCAGCAGGGGACAGGTGGTACTTATCAAGGCTTTCTTT.

The chain carries TRBV19 and TRBJ2-2; D not resolved. The CDR3 has 14 residues. V was cut by 5 bases and J by 6 bases, with 13 bases left in between. Germline assignment: CDR1 LNHDA and CDR2 SQIVND (reference sequence). The CDR3 here is CASSPAVGPGELFF. DNA for the CDR3: TGTGCCAGTAGTCCGGCCGTAGGGCCCGGGGAGCTGTTTTTT.

This chain joins TRBV18 and TRBJ2-3, with 8 bases fitting TRBD2. Germline V gives CDR1 KGHSH, CDR2 LQKENI. The CDR3 spans 15 residues. Trimming removed 3 bases from V and 3 bases from J; junction bases left unmatched: 5. The CDR3 protein is CASSPGLAGTDTQYF. CDR3 DNA: TGTGCCAGCTCACCCGGGCTAGCGGGTACAGATACGCAGTATTTT.

The table lists this clone with a count of one. The chain carries TRBV5-4 and TRBJ2-7; D is unresolved. Trimming removed 4 bases from V and 6 bases from J, with 8 bases in between. This CDR3 is 11 amino acids long. The V gene's germline CDR1 is SGHNT and CDR2 YYREEE (reference sequence). The CDR3 is CASSVQSEQYF. DNA of the CDR3: TGTGCCAGCAGCGTACAGTCCGAGCAGTACTTC.

This clone was observed once. The CDR3: CASSQGQYRGTLKTQYF. Here the CDR3 DNA reads TGTGCCAGCAGCCAAGGGCAGTATCGAGGGACATTAAAGACCCAGTACTTC. This sequence joins TRBV14 and TRBJ2-5; perhaps TRBD1 as D (6 bases). Per germline, CDR1 SGHDN and CDR2 FVKESK. The V and J ends lost 1 base and 6 bases respectively, with 21 bases between them. This CDR3 has 17 residues.